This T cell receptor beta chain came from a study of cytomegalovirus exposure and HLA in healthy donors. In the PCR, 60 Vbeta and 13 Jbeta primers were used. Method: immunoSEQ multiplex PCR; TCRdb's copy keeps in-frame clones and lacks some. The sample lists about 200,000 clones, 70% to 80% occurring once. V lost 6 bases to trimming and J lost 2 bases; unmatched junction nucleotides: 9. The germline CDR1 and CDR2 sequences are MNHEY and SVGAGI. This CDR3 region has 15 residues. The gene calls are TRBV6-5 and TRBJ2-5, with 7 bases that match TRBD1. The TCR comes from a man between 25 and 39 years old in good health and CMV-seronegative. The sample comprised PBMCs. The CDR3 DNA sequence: TGTGCCAGCAGGATGGGGCCGGGACAGCAAGAGACCCAGTACTTC. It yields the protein CASRMGPGQQETQYF.